The next 4 T cell receptor beta chains were all read from a single sample in a study of tumor and adjacent non-tumor tissue in lung cancer. The template was RNA from unsorted bulk tissue. Three rounds of nested PCR, following a modified ARM-PCR protocol, produced the TCRbeta library. Each CDR3 protein is one row after TCRdb ran MiXCR on the multiplex PCR reads. This table has 90,000 to 130,000 distinct CDR3 sequences, 84% appearing once. Sequencing used lung tumor tissue. Receptors originate from a man in his 70s with non-small cell lung cancer.

In regard to this clonotype: Because the CDR3's place on the DNA is in doubt, the DNA is left out and the CDR3 is given as listed by TCRdb. This chain connects TRBV12-3 or TRBV12-4 to TRBJ1-2; the table's TRBD1 call for D was not verified on the DNA. The CDR3 is 15 amino acids in total, end residues counted. CDR3 region: CASSLLAGFGYGNTF.

As for this clonotype: The final CDR3 position lacks the conserved phenylalanine or tryptophan, pointing to a likely read error. The rearrangement joins TRBV4-2 to TRBJ1-4, with unresolved D. Trimming removed 0 bases at V and 6 bases at J, with 17 bases between. The CDR3 is made up of 17 amino acids. Per the germline V gene, CDR1 is LGHNA and CDR2 is YNFKEQ. CDR3 bases: TGTGCCAGCAGCCAAGATCCGAGACCTAAGTGGGATGAAAAACTGTTTCTT. It encodes CASSQDPRPKWDEKLFL.

V usage is TRBV12-3 or TRBV12-4 and J usage is TRBJ1-2; D may be TRBD1 (6 bases). This CDR3 region has 15 residues. V lost 7 bases and J lost 6, with 21 bases in between. The CDR3, as DNA: TGTGCCAGCAATCTGTCCGGGACAAGTCTCCATGGCTACACCTTC. It specifies CASNLSGTSLHGYTF.

Comments on this clonotype: As the CDR3 is not closed by the conserved phenylalanine or tryptophan, this likely results from a read error. This sequence joins TRBV29-1 and TRBJ2-1, with a tentative D call TRBD2 (7 bases). Germline assignment: CDR1 SQVTM and CDR2 ANQGSEA. The CDR3 has 14 residues. The CDR3 DNA is TGCTGCGCTGTGGGGGGGGGCAGAAACAATGAGCAGTTCCTC. Its translation: CCAVGGGRNNEQFL.